This T cell receptor (beta chain) was sequenced in a study of shared T cell receptors in the human thymus (dated by TCRdb to the early 2020s). Describing the broader study: The study investigated the way shared, self-reactive T-cell receptor alpha chains are produced in the human thymus.

Receptor libraries were prepared by the immunoSEQ multiplex PCR assay. TCRdb carries this immuneACCESS record with in-frame sequences only. Its versions omit some clonotypes, under half of them owing to an unresolved V gene in the studies checked, with the rest unexplained. Recorded for this sample are hundreds of thousands of clones; 88% of them occurred a single time. Around 0.0099% of the sample is held by the ten biggest clonotypes. V and J lose 5 bases and 5 bases, and a span of 15 bases separates them. Its CDR3 holds 14 amino acids, cysteine through phenylalanine. The retained sequence is limited to the CDR3, 42 bases, with the frame set at the first base. Looking up the germline V gene (reference sequence) yields CDR1 LNHDA and CDR2 SQIVND. Note on this clone: This receptor's antigen is unknown. No much larger clone exists at a distance of one base, and base qualities are not known.

These data were likewise used in another study, on human thymus T cells. That second publication adds: In Finland, the donors were immunologically healthy infants who were having open corrective cardiac surgery for congenital heart defects. The thymus tissue came from surgical resects taken out during corrective cardiac surgery. Both the thymic and the peripheral blood repertoires appeared to show biased V and J gene segment usage. The related research reported highly overlapping thymic TCR repertoires among unrelated individuals. The study described the TCR alpha and beta repertoires in fewer than 10 infant thymus samples and a few matching peripheral blood samples. Donor ages ranging from about 7 to 250 days were recorded, and more than 5 male and a couple of female infants were included in the cohort. After being mechanically released from the tissue, thymocytes were kept at -70 degrees C in pellets of roughly 10-30 million cells. A QIAsymphony instrument was used to extract genomic DNA from frozen cell pellets. The immunoSEQ multiplex PCR assay was used to amplify the TCRB and TCRAD loci from a standardized amount of quality-controlled genomic DNA. The amplicons covered the V(D)J region and were long enough to include the CDR3 and to identify the V and J genes. Through the commercial immunoSEQ service, the amplicons were sequenced on an Illumina platform. Primer bias and sequencing errors were corrected using previously described methods, and TCRAD and TCRB definitions followed the IMGT database. The repertoires were analysed using immunoSEQ Analyzer 3.0 and VDJTools for basic statistics, V/J segment usage, diversity estimates, rarefaction and pairwise overlap. To estimate diversity, the Chao1, ChaoE, Efron-Thisted, Shannon and inverse Simpson indices were applied, and diversity was also estimated on datasets down-sampled to the smallest sample. For repertoire overlap, CDR3 nucleotide sequence, V gene and J gene had to match strictly, and clustering was done by Jaccard-based multidimensional scaling. Thymus samples yielded on average approximately 800,000 unique TCRB clonotypes, compared with 80,000 to 85,000 from blood samples.

The sequenced sample was thymocytes. The origin of this receptor is a boy younger than two with a congenital heart defect. Donor details come from another sample of the same person, matched by shared clones. The rearranged segments are TRBV19 and TRBJ2-5, with TRBD2 perhaps the D gene, on 5 matching bases. The DNA reads as follows: TGTGCCAGTAGTGGCGGGTTCCAAGGGGAGACCCAGTACTTC. Its product reads: CASSGGFQGETQYF.